This T cell receptor beta chain comes out of a study of identical twins. Study-level results: Conclusions rested on cross-sectional statistics rather than following the same donors.

One entry per CDR3 protein results from TCRdb running MiXCR on the 5' RACE reads. The sample lists 200,000 to 300,000 distinct CDR3 sequences, approximately 7.3% occurring once. V gave up 8 bases and J gave up 2 bases, with 7 bases separating them. The CDR3 is made up of 11 amino acids. Germline loops: CDR1 MDHEN, CDR2 SYDVKM. As concerns this clonotype: The antigen is not known.

This sample also appeared in a second study, on yellow fever vaccine responses in identical twins.

The origin of this receptor is a young woman in good health. The chain is built from TRBV28 and TRBJ2-7, with D possibly matching TRBD2 (5 bases). The source material was CD8+ T cells sorted from blood. The CDR3 loop is CASASTYEQYF. In nucleotides, the CDR3 is TGTGCCAGCGCTAGCACCTACGAGCAGTACTTC.